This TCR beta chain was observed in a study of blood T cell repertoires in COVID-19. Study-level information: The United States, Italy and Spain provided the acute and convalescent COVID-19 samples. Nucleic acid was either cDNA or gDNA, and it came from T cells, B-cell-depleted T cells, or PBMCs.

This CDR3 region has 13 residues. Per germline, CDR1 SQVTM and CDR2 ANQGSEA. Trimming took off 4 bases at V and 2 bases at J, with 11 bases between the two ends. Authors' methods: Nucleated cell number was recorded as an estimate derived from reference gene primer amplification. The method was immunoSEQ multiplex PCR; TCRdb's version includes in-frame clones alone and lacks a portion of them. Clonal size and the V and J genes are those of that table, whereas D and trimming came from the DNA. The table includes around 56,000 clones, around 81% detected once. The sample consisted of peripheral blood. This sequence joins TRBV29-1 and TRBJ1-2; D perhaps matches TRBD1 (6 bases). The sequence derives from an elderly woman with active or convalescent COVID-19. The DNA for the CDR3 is TGCAGCGTTGGGCAGGGGATAAACTATGGCTACACCTTC. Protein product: CSVGQGINYGYTF.